Given below is one T cell receptor beta chain in context. Its matching antigen is unknown. These data are taken from a study of CD8+ T cells in alopecia areata. The overall study: The drug, oral tofacitinib, was given to treated patients at 5 to 10 mg twice daily. A 6-month off-drug phase came after tofacitinib, which had lasted 6 to 18 months. Study-level results: Scalp specimens additionally yield sequences from normal skin's resident alphabeta T cells. TCR sharing was clearer in mice than between patients, perhaps partly owing to patient HLA diversity.

Trimming pared 4 bases from V and 0 bases from J, leaving 4 bases between. Germline V gives CDR1 MNHEY, CDR2 SVGAGI. There are 13 residues in the CDR3. Sampling of alopecia areata patients yielded lesional scalp punch biopsies as well as peripheral blood. cDNA serving as the sequencing template came from extracted, reverse transcribed RNA. The table came from immunoSEQ multiplex PCR; TCRdb's copy has only in-frame clones and leaves some out. The sample has 5,700 or so clones; around 60% are singletons. The gene calls are TRBV6-5 and TRBJ1-5; D is undetermined. This receptor was obtained from a human donor with alopecia areata. Material: skin, obtained at week 0. Here the CDR3 reads CASSWNSNQPQHF. The CDR3 nucleotides are TGTGCCAGCAGTTGGAATAGCAATCAGCCCCAGCATTTT.